This T cell receptor beta chain was profiled in a study of cytomegalovirus exposure and HLA in healthy donors. Points from the study as a whole: Analyzed later, association rates of TCRs varied across HLA loci, with DRB1 most and HLA-C fewest. Links to common viral pathogens appeared, in a later analysis, for several of the most significant clusters.

The PCR made use of 60 Vbeta and 13 Jbeta primers. The data were produced by immunoSEQ multiplex PCR, yet TCRdb's version contains in-frame clones alone and is incomplete. The table has 130,000 or so clones, roughly 80% seen once. Worth noting for this clone: Its matching antigen is unknown.

Trimming shortened V by 5 bases and J by 4 bases, and 14 bases separated the two germline ends. This CDR3 is built from 14 residues. Germline lookup yields CDR1 LNHDA and CDR2 SQIVND (reference sequence). The TCR originated in a woman aged 50 to 60 in good health and CMV-seropositive. This rearrangement joins TRBV19 to TRBJ1-1; D might be TRBD1 (5 bases). The sample comprised PBMCs. The CDR3 sequence: CASSWGGYITEAFF. CDR3 nucleotides: TGTGCCAGTAGTTGGGGGGGGTACATCACTGAAGCTTTCTTT.